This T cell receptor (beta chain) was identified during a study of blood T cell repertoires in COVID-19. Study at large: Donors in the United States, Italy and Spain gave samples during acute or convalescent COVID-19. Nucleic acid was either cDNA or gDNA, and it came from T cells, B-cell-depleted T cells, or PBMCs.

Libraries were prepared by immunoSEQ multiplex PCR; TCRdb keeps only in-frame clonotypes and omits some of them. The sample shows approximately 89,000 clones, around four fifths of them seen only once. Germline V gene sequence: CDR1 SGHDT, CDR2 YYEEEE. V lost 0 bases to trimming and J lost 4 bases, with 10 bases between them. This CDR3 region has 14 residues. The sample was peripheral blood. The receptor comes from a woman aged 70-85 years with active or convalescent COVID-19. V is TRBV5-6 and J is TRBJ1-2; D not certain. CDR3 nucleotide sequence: TGTGCCAGCAGCTTGGAGCCCGGCGGCTATGGCTACACCTTC. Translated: CASSLEPGGYGYTF. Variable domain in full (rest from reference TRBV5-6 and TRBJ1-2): DAGVTQSPTHLIKTRGQQVTLRCSPKSGHDTVSWYQQALGQGPQFIFQYYEEEERQRGNFPDRFSGHQFPNYSSELNVNALLLGDSALYLCASSLEPGGYGYTFGSGTRLTVV.